The present T cell receptor (beta chain) was sequenced within a study of sequential checkpoint blockade in melanoma (dated by TCRdb to the late 2010s). About the study as a whole: Using 1:1 randomization, the trial assigned patients either to first-line nivolumab followed by ipilimumab (arm A) or to ipilimumab followed by nivolumab (arm B). Maintenance nivolumab came after each of the two trial sequences. TCRbeta immunosequencing was performed on DNA from 91 pretreatment melanoma tumor samples. For 20 to 25 patients, matched tumor biopsies were obtained before treatment and at week 13, following single-agent nivolumab (arm A) or ipilimumab (arm B). In around four fifths of the matched pre- and post-treatment tumor biopsy pairs, both biopsies came from the same lesion. The study at large found these results: Tumor T-cell fraction and clonality were found to correlate with PD-L1 staining and CD8+ T-cell counts but not with mutational load. Larger, independent patient cohorts are needed to validate the response-prediction model that combines TCR metrics and mutation burden. Patients whose tumor T-cell fraction and clonality increased by week 13 were about 30 times more likely to achieve clinical benefit. Small sample sizes and reduced statistical power limited the within-arm analyses of tumor T-cell fraction. Among patients in arm A, the nivolumab-first arm, pretreatment tumor TIL clonality was associated with response (P = .04).

TCRbeta CDR3 regions were immunosequenced from genomic DNA with the immunoSEQ Assay. Before high-throughput sequencing, the genomic DNA was amplified using bias-controlled multiplex PCR. The authors' pipeline ran thus. To quantify the absolute abundance of each unique TCRbeta CDR3 region, the sequences were collapsed and filtered. Clonality, defined as 1 minus Pielou's evenness, was calculated using only productive rearrangements. Tumor T-cell fraction was computed by normalizing TCRbeta template counts to usable DNA, estimated from several housekeeping genes. A previously published method was used to identify clones with significantly greater frequencies in on-treatment samples than in baseline samples. The table comes from immuneACCESS by way of TCRdb, which keeps in-frame sequences with V and J called. Part of the clones is missing from these tables; in studies checked, under half for an unresolved V gene and the rest for unknown reasons. That table furnishes V, J and clone size, whereas the DNA furnished D and trimming. The sample contains some 19,000 clones, around 30% of them found a single time. The top ten clones comprise 6.7% of the sample.

Explained via the paper, the treatment or condition label denotes: randomized to nivolumab then ipilimumab (arm A) or the reverse (arm B). No trial patient had received prior DNA-damaging chemotherapy. CheckMate 064, a randomized, open-label phase II trial of sequential checkpoint blockade, was the source of the samples, all of which came from patients with melanoma. Genomic DNA from formalin-fixed paraffin-embedded (FFPE) tissue samples served as the input for tumor TCR sequencing. This clone has a handful of counts. There is no known antigen for this receptor. No much larger clone is present one base from it, and per-base qualities are unavailable. The CDR3 numbers 16 residues from cysteine through phenylalanine. Only CDR3 DNA is held: 48 bases, read in frame from base 1. V is cut by 6 bases and J by 4 bases, and the space between the germline ends is 18 bases. CDR1 and CDR2, per the germline V gene, are SGHNT and YENEEA.

This receptor was obtained from a human donor with melanoma. Here the sequenced sample was tumor tissue (inferred from file names), taken from a patient given nivolumab and ipilimumab in sequence. Here the chain combines TRBV11-3 and TRBJ2-2; a weak D assignment points to TRBD2 (6 bases agree). The DNA sequence is given as TGTGCCAGCAGACCCATGGGCGGGGACCCCACCGGGGAGCTGTTTTTT. The translation is CASRPMGGDPTGELFF.